Listed below are T cell receptor beta chains from one sample, sequenced in a study of cytomegalovirus exposure and HLA in healthy donors. Profiling relied on immunoSEQ multiplex PCR, and the TCRdb table lists in-frame clones only, not all of them. Here the sample spans about 160,000 clones, 80% to 85% being singletons. The sequenced sample consisted of PBMCs. These receptors came from a young man in good health and CMV-seronegative. Each CDR3 is given with its conserved first and last residue. The D gene is left open where the match is weak. The size entry is marked missing in some rows and otherwise reads once, few, many or a size class.

cdr3_length | j_call | v_call | clone_size | d_call | cdr3_nt | cdr3_aa
15 | TRBJ2-7 | TRBV30 | . | TRBD2 | TGTGCCTGGACCCACGGGGCTAGCGGACACCCCGAGCAGTACTTC | CAWTHGASGHPEQYF
14 | TRBJ2-5 | TRBV7-6 | once | . | TGTGCCAGCAGCTTTGGCGCACAGGCGGAGACCCAGTACTTC | CASSFGAQAETQYF
14 | TRBJ2-5 | TRBV6-1 | few | . | TGTGCCAGCCTGGGGGAGGTCGGAAGCGAGACCCAGTACTTC | CASLGEVGSETQYF
17 | TRBJ2-2 | TRBV7-2 | . | TRBD2 | TGTGCCAGCAGCTTAGCGAGACTAGCGGGGAACACCGGGGAGCTGTTTTTT | CASSLARLAGNTGELFF
18 | TRBJ2-3 | TRBV5-1 | . | . | TGCGCCAGCAGCTTGATTAAGTTTGCGCGGGATAGGGCAGATACGCAGTATTTT | CASSLIKFARDRADTQYF
14 | TRBJ1-1 | TRBV5-1 | . | . | TGCGCCAGCAGCTTGGCGAGGGGAGGGACTGAAGCTTTCTTT | CASSLARGGTEAFF
13 | TRBJ2-2 | TRBV10-2 | . | TRBD2 | TGCGCCGTCGGGACTAGCGGGGCTGGGGAGCTGTTTTTT | CAVGTSGAGELFF
15 | TRBJ1-5 | TRBV28 | . | . | TGTGCCAGCACCCCGACAGGCCCTAGCAATCAGCCCCAGCATTTT | CASTPTGPSNQPQHF
11 | TRBJ1-1 | TRBV7-8 | . | . | TGTGCCTCGATTAGCGGTGTTCAAGCTTTCTTT | CASISGVQAFF
15 | TRBJ2-1 | TRBV11-2 | . | . | TGTGCCAGCAGCTTAGGGCGGGGTTCGGGGGATGAGCAGTTCTTC | CASSLGRGSGDEQFF
13 | TRBJ1-2 | TRBV5-1 | . | . | TGCGCCAGCAGCTCCCTTGGCAGTTATGGCTACACCTTC | CASSSLGSYGYTF
14 | TRBJ1-1 | TRBV14 | . | . | TGTGCCAGCAGCCTGTACTTCGGTAACACTGAAGCTTTCTTT | CASSLYFGNTEAFF
17 | TRBJ2-3 | TRBV23-1 | . | . | TGCGCCAGCAGTCAATCGGTTCAGGGAAGGGGCACAGATACGCAGTATTTT | CASSQSVQGRGTDTQYF
15 | TRBJ2-2 | TRBV6-6 | . | TRBD2 | TGTGCCAGCAGTCCCCGGGGGGGGCGTATCGGGGAGCTGTTTTTT | CASSPRGGRIGELFF
17 | TRBJ2-1 | TRBV10-3 | . | TRBD2 | TGTGCCATCCGGGAGTCGGAAAGACTAGCGGGGGGTAATGAGCAGTTCTTC | CAIRESERLAGGNEQFF
13 | TRBJ2-7 | TRBV10-1 | . | TRBD1 | TGCGCCAGCAGCCGGGACAGATCCTACGAGCAGTACTTC | CASSRDRSYEQYF
14 | TRBJ2-7 | TRBV5-6 | . | . | TGTGCCAGCAACCTACCCGGACCGGCGGGCGAGCAGTACTTC | CASNLPGPAGEQYF
16 | TRBJ2-7 | TRBV5-1 | . | . | TGCGCCAGCAGCCGGGGTTCCGGGGAGGTCTCCTACGAGCAGTACTTC | CASSRGSGEVSYEQYF
15 | TRBJ1-5 | TRBV2 | . | . | TGTGCCAGCAGTGGTCGAACAGGGTTTACTCAGCCCCAGCATTTT | CASSGRTGFTQPQHF
15 | TRBJ1-2 | TRBV7-6 | . | TRBD1 | TGTGCCAGCAGCCCTACAGGGGGGATTACTTATGGCTACACCTTC | CASSPTGGITYGYTF
14 | TRBJ1-2 | TRBV5-4 | . | TRBD1 | TGTGCCAGCAGCTCACCCCAGGGGGCCCGAGACTACACCTTC | CASSSPQGARDYTF
15 | TRBJ1-1 | TRBV7-9 | . | TRBD1 | TGTGCCAGCAGACCCCGTACCGGGACAGGGGGGGAAGCTTTCTTT | CASRPRTGTGGEAFF
15 | TRBJ1-1 | TRBV5-4 | . | TRBD1 | TGTGCCAGCAGCGTAAAACAGGGGGTAAACACTGAAGCTTTCTTT | CASSVKQGVNTEAFF
14 | TRBJ1-4 | TRBV19 | once | TRBD1 | TGTGCCAGTAGTATCGGACAGGTTTCGGAAAAACTGTTTTTT | CASSIGQVSEKLFF
14 | TRBJ1-4 | TRBV2 | . | . | TGTGCCAGCAGTGGTAGATCAACTAATGAAAAACTGTTTTTT | CASSGRSTNEKLFF
14 | TRBJ1-6 | TRBV2 | . | TRBD1 | TGTGCCAGCAGTGTGACAGGGTTTGTCTCACCCCTCCACTTT | CASSVTGFVSPLHF
13 | TRBJ2-5 | TRBV29-1 | . | TRBD1 | TGCAGCGTGCTCGGGACAGGAGGAGAGACCCAGTACTTC | CSVLGTGGETQYF
15 | TRBJ2-1 | TRBV6-5 | . | TRBD2 | TGTGCCAGCAGTGGGACGGGACTAGCGGACAATGAGCAGTTCTTC | CASSGTGLADNEQFF
15 | TRBJ1-2 | TRBV27 | few | TRBD1 | TGTGCCAGCAGTTCCCCGGGACAGGGGATGATGGGCTACACCTTC | CASSSPGQGMMGYTF
16 | TRBJ2-7 | TRBV18 | . | . | TGTGCCAGCTCACCACCGCTCAGGGCTTTCCCCTACGAGCAGTACTTC | CASSPPLRAFPYEQYF
15 | TRBJ1-4 | TRBV13 | . | . | TGTGCCAGCAGCTTACGACAGCACATTAATGAAAAACTGTTTTTT | CASSLRQHINEKLFF
17 | TRBJ1-1 | TRBV7-8 | . | . | TGTGCCAGCAGCACTTTGAGGGCAGGAAGGAGGAACACTGAAGCTTTCTTT | CASSTLRAGRRNTEAFF
13 | TRBJ1-2 | TRBV15 | few | . | TGTGCCACCAGCAGAGTTCAGGGGTACGGCTACACCTTC | CATSRVQGYGYTF
16 | TRBJ1-2 | TRBV19 | . | . | TGTGCCAGTAGTATACCGCAGCGGGGCCCAAACTATGGCTACACCTTC | CASSIPQRGPNYGYTF
14 | TRBJ2-1 | TRBV19 | . | TRBD1 | TGTGCCAGTAGCTGGACAGGGTCCTACAATGAGCAGTTCTTC | CASSWTGSYNEQFF
14 | TRBJ2-7 | TRBV6-5 | once | . | TGTGCCAGCAGTTACGACTACTCCAATTACGAGCAGTACTTC | CASSYDYSNYEQYF
16 | TRBJ1-1 | TRBV7-8 | few | . | TGTGCCAGCAGCTTACCTCGATCAGGAACGAACACTGAAGCTTTCTTT | CASSLPRSGTNTEAFF
17 | TRBJ1-1 | TRBV9 | few | . | TGTGCCAGCAGCGTAGTAGGTCGATGGGTGGGCAACACTGAAGCTTTCTTT | CASSVVGRWVGNTEAFF
14 | TRBJ2-3 | TRBV7-9 | . | TRBD2 | TGTGCTGGACTAGCGGGAGGACTGGCAGATACGCAGTATTTT | CAGLAGGLADTQYF
14 | TRBJ2-6 | TRBV5-1 | . | . | TGCGCCAGCAGCCAGGGCTCAGGGGCCAACGTCCTGACTTTC | CASSQGSGANVLTF
17 | TRBJ2-1 | TRBV19 | . | TRBD2 | TGTGCCAGTAGTACGGGACTAGCGGGAGAGGCTACAGATGAGCAGTTCTTC | CASSTGLAGEATDEQFF
15 | TRBJ2-6 | TRBV19 | . | . | TGTGCCAGTTGGGGCAGCAACTCTGGGGCCAACGTCCTGACTTTC | CASWGSNSGANVLTF